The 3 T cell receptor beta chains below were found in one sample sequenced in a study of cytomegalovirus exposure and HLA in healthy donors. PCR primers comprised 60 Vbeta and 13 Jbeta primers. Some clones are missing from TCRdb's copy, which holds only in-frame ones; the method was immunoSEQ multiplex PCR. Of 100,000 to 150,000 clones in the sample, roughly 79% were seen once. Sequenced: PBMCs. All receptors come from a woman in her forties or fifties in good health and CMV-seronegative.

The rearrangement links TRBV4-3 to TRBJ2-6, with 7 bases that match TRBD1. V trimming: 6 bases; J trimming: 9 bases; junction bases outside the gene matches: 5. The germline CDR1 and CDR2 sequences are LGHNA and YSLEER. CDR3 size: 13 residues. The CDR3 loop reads CASRGDRVNVLTF. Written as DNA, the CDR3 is TGCGCCAGCAGAGGAGACAGGGTCAACGTCCTGACTTTC.

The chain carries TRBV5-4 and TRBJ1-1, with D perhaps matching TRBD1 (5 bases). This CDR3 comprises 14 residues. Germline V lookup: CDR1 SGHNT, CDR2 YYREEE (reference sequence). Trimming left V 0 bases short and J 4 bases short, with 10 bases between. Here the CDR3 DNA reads TGTGCCAGCAGCTTGGACAGGTCTAGCACTGAAGCTTTCTTT. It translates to CASSLDRSSTEAFF.

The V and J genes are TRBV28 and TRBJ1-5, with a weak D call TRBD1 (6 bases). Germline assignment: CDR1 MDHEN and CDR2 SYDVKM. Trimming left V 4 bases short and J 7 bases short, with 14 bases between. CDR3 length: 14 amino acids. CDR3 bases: TGTGCCAGCAGTTCGGACGGGGGGCTCCAGCCCCAGCATTTT. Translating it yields CASSSDGGLQPQHF.